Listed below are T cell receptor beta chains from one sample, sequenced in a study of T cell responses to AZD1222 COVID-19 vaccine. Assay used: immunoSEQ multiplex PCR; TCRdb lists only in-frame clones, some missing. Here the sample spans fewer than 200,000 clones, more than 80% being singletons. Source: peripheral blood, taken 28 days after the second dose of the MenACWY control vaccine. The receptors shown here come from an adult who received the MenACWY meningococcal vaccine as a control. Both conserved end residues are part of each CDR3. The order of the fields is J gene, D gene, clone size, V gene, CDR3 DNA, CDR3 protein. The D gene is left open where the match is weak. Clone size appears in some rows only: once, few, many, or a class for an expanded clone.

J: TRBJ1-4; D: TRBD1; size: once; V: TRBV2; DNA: TGTGCCAGCAGTGAAGGGACAGGGATGAAAAAACTGTTTTTT; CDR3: CASSEGTGMKKLFF
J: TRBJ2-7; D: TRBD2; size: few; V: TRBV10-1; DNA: TGCGCCAGCAGTGACGGGGCTAGCGGTTCCTACGAGCAGTACTTC; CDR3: CASSDGASGSYEQYF
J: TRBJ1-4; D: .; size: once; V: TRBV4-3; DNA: TGCGCCAGCAGCCAAGGGGTCCTTCCTACGGATGAAAAACTGTTTTTT; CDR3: CASSQGVLPTDEKLFF
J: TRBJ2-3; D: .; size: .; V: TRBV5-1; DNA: TGCGCCAGCAGCTCCGACAGACTAGATACGCAGTATTTT; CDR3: CASSSDRLDTQYF
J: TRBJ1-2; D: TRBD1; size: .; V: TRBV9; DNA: TGTGCCAGCAGCGTGCAGGGGGGTACAAACTATGGCTACACCTTC; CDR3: CASSVQGGTNYGYTF
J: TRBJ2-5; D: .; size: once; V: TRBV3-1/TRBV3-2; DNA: TGTGCCAGCAGCCCCGAATTAGAGACCCAGTACTTC; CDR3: CASSPELETQYF
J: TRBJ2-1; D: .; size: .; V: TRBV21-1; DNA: TGTGCCAGCACTCTACCCCTAGCGGGGGCCTTACTCTTC; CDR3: CASTLPLAGALLF
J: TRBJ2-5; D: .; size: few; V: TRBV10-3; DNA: TGTGCCATCAGTGAGTCGGCGGGAGAGACCCAGTACTTC; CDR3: CAISESAGETQYF
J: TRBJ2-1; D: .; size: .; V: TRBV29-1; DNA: TGCAGCGTTGGAAGTGGGGTATCCTACAATGAGCAGTTCTTC; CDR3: CSVGSGVSYNEQFF
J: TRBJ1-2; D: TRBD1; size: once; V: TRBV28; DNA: TGTGCCAGCAGTCCATTCCGGACGACAGGGGGTCATGGCTACACCTTC; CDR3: CASSPFRTTGGHGYTF
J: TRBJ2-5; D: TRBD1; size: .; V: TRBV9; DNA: TGTGCCAGCAGCGGAATGGGCCGGGACAGCATTCAAGAGACCCAGTACTTC; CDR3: CASSGMGRDSIQETQYF
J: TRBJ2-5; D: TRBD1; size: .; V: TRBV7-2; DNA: TGTGCCAGCAGCTTAGGAAGGGACAGCCTGGGGTACTTC; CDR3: CASSLGRDSLGYF